This TCR beta chain was retrieved from a study of cytomegalovirus exposure and HLA in healthy donors. This CDR3 is 13 amino acids long. The germline gives CDR1 SGHTA, CDR2 FQGNSA. The ends lost 7 bases at V and 9 bases at J; junction bases unmatched: 9. Regarding the study as a whole: In the analysis, some V segments, TRBV6-2 and TRBV6-3 included, were excluded as indistinguishable. Published work reported that the classifier diagnosed cytomegalovirus status with high specificity and sensitivity. TCR beta chains numbering under 200 were designated cytomegalovirus-associated.

Researchers ran the PCR with 60 Vbeta and 13 Jbeta primers. Profiled with immunoSEQ multiplex PCR; TCRdb holds only in-frame clones, not every one. The sample yields 140,000 to 150,000 clones, 70% to 90% seen once. Details on this clone: Antigen specificity is unknown.

Sequenced material: PBMCs. The TCR was taken from a woman aged 40-49 years in good health and CMV-seronegative. The chain links TRBV7-2 to TRBJ2-1; 7 bases match TRBD2. CDR3 sequence reads: CASTGLEMGEQFF. CDR3 nucleotide sequence: TGTGCCAGCACCGGACTAGAAATGGGTGAGCAGTTCTTC.